Listed here are 27 T cell receptor beta chains from one sample, sequenced in a study of blood T cell repertoires in COVID-19. Profiling relied on immunoSEQ multiplex PCR, and the TCRdb table lists in-frame clones only, not all of them. The sample lists hundreds of thousands of clones, 75% to 90% occurring once. Sequenced: PBMCs or T cells enriched from blood (not recorded which). The origin of the receptors is a man between 25 and 39 years old who had recovered from COVID-19.

This clone occurred a few times. This rearrangement joins TRBV27 to TRBJ1-6, with 7 bases lining up with TRBD1. Per germline, CDR1 MNHEY and CDR2 SMNVEV (reference sequence). V lost 5 bases, J lost 10 bases, and 11 bases stayed unmatched. The CDR3 is 15 residues long. The CDR3 DNA is TGTGCCAGCAGTCCGACCATTGACAGGGAATCACCCCTCCACTTT. Its translation: CASSPTIDRESPLHF.

A few counts support this clone. The CDR3 region is CASSVEAGGPWEQYF. The CDR3 DNA follows: TGTGCCAGCAGCGTAGAAGCGGGAGGGCCTTGGGAGCAGTACTTC. The chain employs TRBV9 and TRBJ2-7; 10 nucleotides agree with TRBD2. V shed 0 bases, J shed 7 bases, and the junction held 7 bases outside the gene matches. This CDR3 has 15 amino acids. In germline, CDR1 is SGDLS, CDR2 YYNGEE.

This CDR3 is CASSLRTVPYYNEQFF. In DNA form, the CDR3 reads TGTGCCAGCAGCTTGAGGACAGTACCTTATTACAATGAGCAGTTCTTC. The chain couples TRBV5-6 to TRBJ2-1; D possibly corresponds to TRBD1 (6 bases). V was cut by 1 base and J by 4 bases, with 15 bases left in between. The germline V gene has CDR1 SGHDT and CDR2 YYEEEE. The CDR3 totals 16 residues.

This sequence joins TRBV6-6 and TRBJ2-1, with D possibly TRBD1 on 6 matching bases. V dropped 2 bases and J dropped 0 bases, with 8 bases sitting between them. CDR3 length equals 15 residues. The germline V gene has CDR1 MNHNY and CDR2 SVGAGI (reference sequence). The CDR3 nucleotides are TGTGCCAGCAGTTACGACAGGAGCTCCTACAATGAGCAGTTCTTC. It translates to CASSYDRSSYNEQFF.

This clone was recorded only once. Other nucleotide sequences in the sample specify the same CDR3. The chain links TRBV28 to TRBJ2-7; TRBD1 aligns across 7 bases. Trimming removed 6 bases from V and 4 bases from J; junction bases left unmatched: 3. The CDR3 consists of 12 residues. Germline V CDR1 and CDR2: MDHEN, SYDVKM. CDR3 sequence reads: CASRTGSYEQYF. The CDR3 nucleotides are TGTGCCAGCAGGACAGGGTCTTACGAGCAGTACTTC.

The chain carries TRBV19 and TRBJ1-1, with a possible D match to TRBD1 (6 bases). This CDR3 contains 16 residues. From germline, CDR1 is LNHDA and CDR2 SQIVND (reference sequence). Trimming shortened V by 3 bases and J by 2 bases, and 16 bases separated the two germline ends. The DNA for the CDR3 is TGTGCCAGTAGTATGGGGGCGTTCGGGGCCAACACTGAAGCTTTCTTT. Its protein product is CASSMGAFGANTEAFF.

This clone has more than one count but fewer than ten. This chain links TRBV29-1 with TRBJ1-3; D unresolved. The CDR3 extends over 13 amino acids. Germline V gene lookup returns CDR1 SQVTM and CDR2 ANQGSEA. With 5 bases removed from V and 0 bases from J, the gap between germline ends came to 8 bases. CDR3 in amino acids: CSVSPDSGNTIYF. The CDR3 DNA sequence: TGCAGCGTTTCGCCAGACTCTGGAAACACCATATATTTT.

The V call is TRBV4-1, the J call TRBJ2-2; TRBD2 aligns across 7 bases. The germline V gene encodes CDR1 MGHRA and CDR2 YSYEKL. This CDR3 contains 13 residues. Trimming at V came to 4 bases and at J to 13 bases, leaving 9 bases not matched to a gene. CDR3 DNA sequence: TGCGCCAGCAGCCTTCCCCGGGGGGATTGGCTGTTTTTT. This gives the protein CASSLPRGDWLFF.

This chain joins TRBV28 and TRBJ1-1, with D possibly matching TRBD1 (5 bases). V lost 2 bases to trimming and J lost 6 bases, with 16 bases between them. This CDR3 has 15 residues. Germline V lookup: CDR1 MDHEN, CDR2 SYDVKM. CDR3 in DNA: TGTGCCAGCAGTTTAGATCTGGCGGGAGGGGCTGAAGCTTTCTTT. Its translation is CASSLDLAGGAEAFF.

The chain joins TRBV6-5 to TRBJ2-2; perhaps TRBD1 as D (7 bases). Trimming shortened V by 8 bases and J by 1 base, and 11 bases separated the two germline ends. This CDR3 region has 14 residues. Germline assignment: CDR1 MNHEY and CDR2 SVGAGI. CDR3 region: CASGQGGNTGELFF. Here the CDR3 DNA reads TGTGCCAGCGGGCAGGGGGGGAACACCGGGGAGCTGTTTTTT.

The CDR3 DNA reads TGTGCCAGCAGTTTAGTCAGGGTTGAAAAACTGTTTTTT. It specifies CASSLVRVEKLFF. The chain is built from TRBV12-3 or TRBV12-4 and TRBJ1-4; a possible D gene is TRBD1 (5 bases). V lost 1 base and J lost 7, with 7 bases in between. This CDR3 contains 13 residues.

The rearrangement links TRBV11-2 to TRBJ1-2; TRBD1 is a possible D gene (5 bases). Germline CDR1 and CDR2: SGHAT and FQNNGV. The CDR3 covers 13 residues. The V and J ends lost 3 bases and 6 bases respectively, with 11 bases between them. CDR3 sequence (DNA): TGTGCCAGCAGCTTCCTAGACAGCAATGGCTACACCTTC. As protein: CASSFLDSNGYTF.

This chain links TRBV5-8 with TRBJ2-3; unclear D gene. Looked up from germline, CDR1 is SGHTS and CDR2 is YDEGEE. Deletions cut 0 bases from V and 3 bases from J, with 11 bases between. The CDR3 covers 15 residues. CDR3 residues: CASSLDSFGTDTQYF. CDR3 nucleotide sequence: TGTGCCAGCAGCTTGGATTCGTTCGGGACAGATACGCAGTATTTT.

V and J are TRBV29-1 and TRBJ2-7, with D perhaps TRBD2 (5 bases). Germline V lookup: CDR1 SQVTM, CDR2 ANQGSEA. Between the trimmed V and J ends, which lost 6 bases and 1 base, there was a span of 13 bases. This CDR3 is 13 amino acids long. CDR3 loop: CSVQRGVSYEQYF. The CDR3 nucleotides read TGCAGCGTACAACGGGGAGTGTCCTACGAGCAGTACTTC.

CDR3 in amino acids: CASNGDSDNQPQHF. The DNA for the CDR3 is TGTGCCAGCAATGGGGACAGTGATAATCAGCCCCAGCATTTT. The chain couples TRBV28 to TRBJ1-5; 7 bases fit TRBD1. Trimming took 7 bases from V and 4 from J; bases not matched to a gene: 7. The germline CDR1 and CDR2 sequences are MDHEN and SYDVKM. This CDR3 contains 14 residues.

The chain is built from TRBV30 and TRBJ2-1; 15 nucleotides agree with TRBD2. V shed 2 bases, J shed 9 bases, and the junction held 8 bases outside the gene matches. This CDR3 is 16 amino acids long. The germline V gene has CDR1 GTSNPN and CDR2 SVGIG (reference sequence). DNA of the CDR3: TGTGCCTGGAGTAAACAGGGACTAGCGGGAGGAGGTGAGCAGTTCTTC. It yields the protein CAWSKQGLAGGGEQFF. The full variable domain, rest sourced from reference TRBV30 and TRBJ2-1, is SQTIHQWPATLVQPVGSPLSLECTVEGTSNPNLYWYRQAAGRGLQLLFYSVGIGQISSEVPQNLSASRPQDRQFILSSKKLLLSDSGFYLCAWSKQGLAGGGEQFFGPGTRLTVL.

The chain combines TRBV29-1 with TRBJ1-1, with D perhaps matching TRBD1 (6 bases). CDR3 length: 11 amino acids. Trimming took 0 bases from V and 7 from J, leaving 6 bases between them. Germline lookup yields CDR1 SQVTM and CDR2 ANQGSEA. CDR3 in amino acids: CSVEEDSEAFF. For the CDR3, the DNA is TGCAGCGTTGAAGAGGACAGTGAAGCTTTCTTT.

This clone appeared once. V is TRBV30 and J is TRBJ1-5, with D unclear. This CDR3 comprises 13 residues. Germline V gene lookup returns CDR1 GTSNPN and CDR2 SVGIG (reference sequence). The V end lost 4 bases, the J end lost 3 bases, and 10 bases lay between the germline ends. The CDR3 loop is CAWKSPNNQPQHF. The CDR3 DNA reads as TGTGCCTGGAAGAGTCCTAACAATCAGCCCCAGCATTTT.

This clone has only a few counts. The chain is built from TRBV20-1 and TRBJ2-1; D uncertain. Between the trimmed V and J ends, which lost 3 bases and 4 bases, there was a span of 16 bases. The CDR3 extends over 15 amino acids. Germline assignment: CDR1 DFQATT and CDR2 SNEGSKA (reference sequence). Written as DNA, the CDR3 is TGCAGTGCTAGTCGCCCCGCACTTGTATACAATGAGCAGTTCTTC. Protein: CSASRPALVYNEQFF.

This clone was seen a single time. The chain recombines TRBV7-9 with TRBJ2-7; possible D gene TRBD2, 5 bases. V shed 1 base and J shed 9 bases, with 19 bases lying between them. CDR3 length: 15 amino acids. Germline V CDR1 and CDR2: SEHNR, FQNEAQ (reference sequence). This chain's CDR3 is CASSLGSGLVIGQYF. CDR3 DNA sequence: TGTGCCAGCAGCTTAGGCTCTGGACTGGTAATCGGGCAGTACTTC.

CDR3 coding DNA: TGTGCCAGTAGTCCACTAGCGGGTGCCACCTCTGGGGCCAACGTCCTGACTTTC. Residues: CASSPLAGATSGANVLTF. The chain carries TRBV19 and TRBJ2-6, with 9 bases aligning to TRBD2. Trimming removed 5 bases from V and 0 bases from J; junction bases left unmatched: 8. CDR3 length equals 18 residues. In germline, CDR1 is LNHDA, CDR2 SQIVND (reference sequence).

The rearrangement links TRBV11-3 to TRBJ2-1; D possibly corresponds to TRBD1 (6 bases). Trimming removed 5 bases from V and 2 bases from J, with 10 bases in between. The CDR3 length is 14 residues. Per germline, CDR1 SGHNT and CDR2 YENEEA. CDR3 bases: TGTGCCAGCAGCGGCACAGGGACCTACAATGAGCAGTTCTTC. Translated: CASSGTGTYNEQFF.

The chain combines TRBV5-6 with TRBJ2-1; D possibly corresponds to TRBD1 (6 bases). The CDR3 spans 15 residues. Germline CDR1 and CDR2: SGHDT and YYEEEE. Deletions cut 0 bases from V and 4 bases from J, with 11 bases between. CDR3 coding DNA: TGTGCCAGCAGCTTGGACAGCGGACAGTACAATGAGCAGTTCTTC. Translating it yields CASSLDSGQYNEQFF.

The chain couples TRBV6-5 to TRBJ2-7; 13 nucleotides align to TRBD2. The CDR3 is 14 residues long. Trimming took 6 bases from V and 6 from J; bases not matched to a gene: 5. CDR1 MNHEY and CDR2 SVGAGI come from the germline V gene. DNA for the CDR3: TGTGCCAGCAGAGCACTAGCGGGAGGGGCCGAGCAGTACTTC. It yields the protein CASRALAGGAEQYF.

The genes are TRBV7-8 and TRBJ2-7; TRBD1 is a possible D gene (6 bases). The CDR3 is 17 residues long. V was shortened by 2 bases and J by 7 bases, with 24 bases between the two germline ends. The germline gives CDR1 SGHVS, CDR2 FQNEAQ. CDR3 loop: CASSLFSRYGTQSEQYF. The CDR3 DNA reads as TGTGCCAGCAGCTTATTTTCCCGCTACGGGACACAGTCGGAGCAGTACTTC.

The genes are TRBV7-8 and TRBJ1-2; D call uncertain. V shed 0 bases and J shed 4 bases, with 6 bases lying between them. From germline, CDR1 is SGHVS and CDR2 FQNEAQ. The CDR3 runs to 13 residues. CDR3 DNA: TGTGCCAGCAGCTTAGCGCATAGCTATGGCTACACCTTC. Amino acid sequence: CASSLAHSYGYTF.

V usage is TRBV29-1 and J usage is TRBJ2-3, with 8 nucleotides matching TRBD2. The germline V gene encodes CDR1 SQVTM and CDR2 ANQGSEA. This CDR3 region has 13 residues. V was clipped by 4 bases and J by 4 bases; unmatched bases: 4. In DNA, the CDR3 is TGCAGCGTTGTTCTAGCGGGCCCAGATACGCAGTATTTT. Translated: CSVVLAGPDTQYF.